The rows below give T cell receptor beta chains drawn from one sample of a study of CD8 T cells in ankylosing spondylitis. TCRdb analysed the 5' RACE reads with MiXCR anew, one entry per CDR3 protein. The sample contains 450,000 to 550,000 distinct CDR3 sequences, about 5.7% of which appear only once. Sequenced input: blood, either unsorted or a sorted T cell fraction (not recorded which). The receptors here all came from a male donor with ankylosing spondylitis. Each CDR3 is given with its conserved first and last residue.

TRBV5-1	TRBJ2-7	CASSLGTGLGEQYF
TRBV7-7	TRBJ2-1	CASSYLSGSDEQFF
TRBV7-9	TRBJ2-1	CASSLSGTRVRSLF
TRBV5-6	TRBJ2-1	CASSSFTSGSFNNEQFF
TRBV9	TRBJ1-1	CASSVRGTDPVGVFF
TRBV4-2	TRBJ2-1	CASSPGIPSYDEQFF
TRBV7-8	TRBJ2-7	CASSSVPGYSYEQYF
TRBV7-2	TRBJ1-1	CASSRGRNTEAFF
TRBV12-3/TRBV12-4	TRBJ2-5	CASSPVGETQYF
TRBV20-1	TRBJ1-6	CSAPSSGNNSPLHF
TRBV29-1	TRBJ2-3	CSVEALAGGSLDTQYF
TRBV29-1	TRBJ1-1	CSVSLWGVNTEAFF
TRBV10-3	TRBJ1-1	CAISRVRAGTEAFF
TRBV28	TRBJ2-7	CASGTVSYEQYF
TRBV3-1	TRBJ1-1	CASSQVGNMNTEAFF
TRBV5-1	TRBJ2-5	CASSAGPGGQETQYF
TRBV29-1	TRBJ2-2	CSVEMRGNTGELFF
TRBV5-1	TRBJ1-1	CASSLPELNTEAFF
TRBV5-1	TRBJ1-2	CASSSTDFYGYTF
TRBV5-6	TRBJ2-6	CASSPPGHLSGANVLTF
TRBV20-1	TRBJ1-2	CSAGTPGDYGYTF
TRBV18	TRBJ2-5	CASSPSHGKETQYF
TRBV4-3	TRBJ1-6	CASSPSWKDSPLHF
TRBV11-1	TRBJ1-4	CASSWSSGTLATNEKLFF
TRBV6-6	TRBJ1-5	CASRDRGDQPQHF
TRBV7-8	TRBJ2-5	CASSSRPVLNIKETQYF
TRBV18	TRBJ1-5	CASSPTGDNQPQHF
TRBV18	TRBJ2-7	CASSPLAGIHEQYF
TRBV2	TRBJ2-2	CASRDPNTGELFF
TRBV12-3/TRBV12-4	TRBJ1-4	CASGQRATKEKLFF
TRBV20-1	TRBJ2-7	CSATRDVEAYEQYF
TRBV24-1	TRBJ2-3	CATSDPGRTLTDTQYF
TRBV4-3	TRBJ1-3	CASSPQTRVGNTIYF
TRBV10-3	TRBJ1-2	CAINTGQGKGGYTF
TRBV7-8	TRBJ1-2	CASSSSGTGRTSGYTF
TRBV5-6	TRBJ1-2	CASSPGTLGGYTF
TRBV7-2	TRBJ2-6	CASSPVVSGANVLTF
TRBV5-1	TRBJ1-2	CASSYQDFQGYGYTF
TRBV7-9	TRBJ2-1	CASSHNPGNDEQFF
TRBV27	TRBJ1-1	CASGRAMGTEAFF
TRBV21-1	TRBJ2-1	CASSKEGRSF
TRBV9	TRBJ2-5	CASSVGGSETQYF
TRBV28	TRBJ2-1	CASSPGTGPLDEQFF
TRBV10-3	TRBJ2-2	CAITPGQSTGELFF
TRBV7-8	TRBJ1-1	CASSLVRGLTEAFF
TRBV6-1	TRBJ2-2	CASSWKGELFF
TRBV9	TRBJ1-1	CASSVAGYTEAFF
TRBV7-9	TRBJ1-2	CASSPWVDGYTF
TRBV12-5	TRBJ2-1	CASGLGSSTRGDEQFF
TRBV20-1	TRBJ2-2	CSARPDRAGELFF
TRBV10-3	TRBJ2-7	CAISESVREGEQYF
TRBV6-5	TRBJ2-5	CASSYSNTRQETQYF
TRBV4-3	TRBJ1-2	CASSQFPTAGGYTF